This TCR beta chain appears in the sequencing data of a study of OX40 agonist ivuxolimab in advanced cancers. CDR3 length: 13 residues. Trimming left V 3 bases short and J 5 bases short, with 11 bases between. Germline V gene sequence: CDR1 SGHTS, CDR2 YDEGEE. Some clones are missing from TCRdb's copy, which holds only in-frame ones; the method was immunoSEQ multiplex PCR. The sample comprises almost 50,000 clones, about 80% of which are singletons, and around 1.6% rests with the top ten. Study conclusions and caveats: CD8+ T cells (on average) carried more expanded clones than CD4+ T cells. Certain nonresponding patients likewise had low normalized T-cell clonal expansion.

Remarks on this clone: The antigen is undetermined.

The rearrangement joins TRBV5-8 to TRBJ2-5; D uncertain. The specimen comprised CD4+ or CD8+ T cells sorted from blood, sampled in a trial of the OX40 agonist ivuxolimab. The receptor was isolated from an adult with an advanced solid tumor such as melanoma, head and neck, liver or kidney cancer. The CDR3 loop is CASSYTPRETQYF. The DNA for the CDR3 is TGTGCCAGCAGCTACACCCCACGGGAGACCCAGTACTTC. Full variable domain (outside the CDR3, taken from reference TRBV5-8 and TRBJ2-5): EAGVTQSPTHLIKTRGQQATLRCSPISGHTSVYWYQQALGLGLQFLLWYDEGEERNRGNFPPRFSGRQFPNYSSELNVNALELEDSALYLCASSYTPRETQYFGPGTRLLVL.